These 24 T cell receptor beta chains originate from one sample sequenced in a study of monozygotic twins with inflammatory bowel disease. TCRdb derives one entry per CDR3 protein from the 5' RACE reads, leaving out DNA. Its table records 150,000 or so distinct CDR3 sequences. Material: blood. The receptors here all came from a human donor with ulcerative colitis or Crohn's disease, or a healthy co-twin of an affected twin (not recorded which).

The chain couples TRBV30 to TRBJ2-2. The germline gives CDR1 GTSNPN, CDR2 SVGIG (reference sequence). This CDR3 has 12 amino acids. The CDR3 loop is CAWSDPAGELFF.

The chain employs TRBV7-2 and TRBJ2-1; TCRdb's D call of TRBD1 is untestable without DNA. CDR1 is SGHTA, CDR2 FQGNSA, per germline. This CDR3 spans 14 amino acids. The CDR3 region is CASSSQGALGEQFF.

The rearrangement joins TRBV5-4 to TRBJ2-1; TCRdb outputs TRBD1, but without DNA this stays unchecked. Germline assignment: CDR1 SGHNT and CDR2 YYREEE (reference sequence). The CDR3 length is 16 residues. The CDR3 protein is CASSLRLAGQGNEQFF.

This sequence joins TRBV15 and TRBJ2-2. This CDR3 comprises 14 residues. Per the germline V gene, CDR1 is LNHNV and CDR2 is YYDKDF (reference sequence). The CDR3 is CATSRDRPPGELFF.

V gene TRBV12-3 or TRBV12-4 combines with J gene TRBJ2-3; TCRdb calls TRBD1, which cannot be checked without DNA. The CDR3 is 15 amino acids. This chain's CDR3 is CASSPPGQGLHTQYF.

This chain connects TRBV15 to TRBJ1-1; without DNA, the TCRdb call of TRBD1 cannot be checked. CDR1 and CDR2 (germline): LNHNV, YYDKDF (reference sequence). This CDR3 comprises 15 residues. CDR3 residues: CATSTTGLGVTEAFF.

The CDR3 reads CASSSHQGALRGYTF. The chain combines TRBV21-1 with TRBJ1-2; the TCRdb D gene call, TRBD1, has no DNA to confirm it. TRBV21-1 is noted as a pseudogene. This CDR3 has 15 amino acids.

The chain is built from TRBV20-1 and TRBJ1-5; the D gene TCRdb calls, TRBD1, cannot be checked with no DNA. The V gene's germline CDR1 is DFQATT and CDR2 SNEGSKA (reference sequence). The CDR3 sequence is 14 residues long. CDR3 loop: CSAARTGSNQPQHF.

CDR3 sequence reads: CASSPLTGDLYEQYF. This chain uses TRBV27 with TRBJ2-7; TCRdb calls TRBD1, which cannot be checked without DNA. CDR3 length: 15 residues. The germline V gene has CDR1 MNHEY and CDR2 SMNVEV (reference sequence).

This rearrangement joins TRBV9 to TRBJ1-3. This CDR3 has 15 amino acids. Germline loops: CDR1 SGDLS, CDR2 YYNGEE. The CDR3 spells CASSVGRELGNTIYF.

The gene calls are TRBV5-4 and TRBJ2-5; TCRdb names TRBD1, which stays unverified in the absence of DNA. Germline CDR1 is SGHNT and CDR2 is YYREEE (reference sequence). CDR3 size: 15 residues. Here the CDR3 reads CASSLGDRGRETQYF.

The rearrangement uses TRBV27 and TRBJ1-2; TCRdb indicates TRBD1, and absent DNA this call remains unverified. This CDR3 has 14 amino acids. The germline V gene encodes CDR1 MNHEY and CDR2 SMNVEV (reference sequence). The CDR3 sequence is CASSFGRGGYGYTF.

The chain combines TRBV3-1 with TRBJ2-7. CDR1 and CDR2 (germline): LGHDT, YNNKEL (reference sequence). CDR3 length: 16 residues. CDR3 sequence reads: CASSQGGAVGTYEQYF.

The V gene is TRBV6-5, the J gene TRBJ1-2; TCRdb designates TRBD1, a call that cannot be tested without DNA. The CDR3 runs 13 residues. The germline CDR1 and CDR2 sequences are MNHEY and SVGAGI. The CDR3 region is CASSHGGLYGYTF.

The V call is TRBV6-5, the J call TRBJ1-4. CDR1 is MNHEY and CDR2 is SVGAGI in the germline V gene. The CDR3 consists of 17 residues. The CDR3 spells CASSSPGVAVTNEKLFF.

The chain carries TRBV5-1 and TRBJ1-1. The CDR3 contains 14 residues. Germline CDR1 reads SGHRS; CDR2 reads YFSETQ. CDR3 protein: CASSLDVLATEAFF.

This chain uses TRBV20-1 with TRBJ2-1; lacking DNA, the TRBD2 call made by TCRdb goes unchecked. Germline assignment: CDR1 DFQATT and CDR2 SNEGSKA (reference sequence). The CDR3 contains 14 residues. The CDR3 spells CSARGLSGVNEQFF.

This chain joins TRBV10-3 and TRBJ2-7; the TRBD1 assignment by TCRdb is unverifiable without DNA. CDR3 size: 15 residues. The V gene's germline CDR1 is ENHRY and CDR2 SYGVKD. The CDR3 is CAIKSGRYSSYEQHF.

The rearrangement joins TRBV5-1 to TRBJ1-1. Per germline, CDR1 SGHRS and CDR2 YFSETQ. The CDR3 runs 15 residues. CDR3 loop: CASSLDVGLRTEAFF.

CDR3 loop: CASSPPSRPEAFF. The chain combines TRBV28 with TRBJ1-1. Germline CDR1 reads MDHEN; CDR2 reads SYDVKM. The CDR3 has 13 amino acids. The full variable domain, with the rest looked up from reference TRBV28 and TRBJ1-1, is DVKVTQSSRYLVKRTGEKVFLECVQDMDHENMFWYRQDPGLGLRLIYFSYDVKMKEKGDIPEGYSVSREKKERFSLILESASTNQTSMYLCASSPPSRPEAFFGQGTRLTVV.

The rearrangement joins TRBV10-1 to TRBJ1-1; TCRdb returns TRBD1, unconfirmable since there is no DNA. The CDR3 sequence is 13 residues long. CDR1 and CDR2 (germline): WNHNN, SYGVQD (reference sequence). This chain's CDR3 is CASEAGPNTEAFF.

The chain carries TRBV5-1 and TRBJ2-1. The CDR3 runs 15 residues. Germline-derived CDR1 and CDR2 are SGHRS and YFSETQ. CDR3 sequence: CASSLEALTRNEQFF. The variable domain in full, completed from reference TRBV5-1 and TRBJ2-1, reads KAGVTQTPRYLIKTRGQQVTLSCSPISGHRSVSWYQQTPGQGLQFLFEYFSETQRNKGNFPGRFSGRQFSNSRSEMNVSTLELGDSALYLCASSLEALTRNEQFFGPGTRLTVL.

The V call is TRBV12-3 or TRBV12-4, the J call TRBJ1-2. This CDR3 is 13 amino acids long. The CDR3 reads CASSLQELWGYTF.

The chain employs TRBV12-3 or TRBV12-4 and TRBJ2-1; TCRdb outputs TRBD2, but without DNA this stays unchecked. This CDR3 contains 15 residues. Here the CDR3 reads CASSFSAELVHEQFF.